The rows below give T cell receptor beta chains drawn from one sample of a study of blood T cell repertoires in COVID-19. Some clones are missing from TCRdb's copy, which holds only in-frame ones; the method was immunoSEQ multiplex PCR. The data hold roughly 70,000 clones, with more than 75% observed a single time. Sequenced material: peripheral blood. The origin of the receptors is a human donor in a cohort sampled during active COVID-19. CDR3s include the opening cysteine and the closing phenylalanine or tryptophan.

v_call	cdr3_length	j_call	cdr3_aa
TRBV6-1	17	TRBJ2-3	CASSEMRLAGRTDTQYF
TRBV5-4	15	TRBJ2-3	CASRNRGPTTDTQYF
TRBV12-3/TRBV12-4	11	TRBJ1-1	CASSFGEGAFF
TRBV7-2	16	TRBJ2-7	CASSLANPQQDHEQYF
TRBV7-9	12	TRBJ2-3	CASSPTLDTQYF
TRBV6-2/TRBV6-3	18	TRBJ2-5	CASSYRGLAGGPWETQYF
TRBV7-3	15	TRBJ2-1	CASTNSGGAYNEQFF
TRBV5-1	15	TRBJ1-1	CASSLDRGRSTEAFF
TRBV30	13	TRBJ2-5	CAWARREKETQYF
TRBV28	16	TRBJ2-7	CASSYSWDRRNYEQYF
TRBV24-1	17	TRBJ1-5	CATSDSAGFGVNQPQHF
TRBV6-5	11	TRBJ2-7	CASSLGGEQYF
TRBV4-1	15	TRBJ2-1	CASSPREVMDNEQFF
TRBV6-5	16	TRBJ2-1	CASSSDSGSPYNEQFF
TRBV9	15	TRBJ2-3	CASSLTGTERDTQYF
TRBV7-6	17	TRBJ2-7	CASSLGAGGPLSYEQYF
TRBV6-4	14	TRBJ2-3	CASTSGRDGDTQYF
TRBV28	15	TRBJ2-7	CASSSEGVSGYEQYF
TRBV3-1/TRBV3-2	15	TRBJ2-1	CASSQMGEWVNEQFF
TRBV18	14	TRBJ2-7	CASSPPSRSYEQYF
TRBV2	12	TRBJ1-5	CASGRNNQPQHF
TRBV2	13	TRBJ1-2	CASSSTANYGYTF
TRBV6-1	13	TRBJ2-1	CASSEAVGHEQFF
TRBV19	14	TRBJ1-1	CASSLGQGLSEAFF
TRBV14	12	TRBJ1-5	CASSHLNQPQHF
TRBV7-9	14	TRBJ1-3	CASSFSAGRNTIYF
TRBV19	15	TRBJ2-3	CASSISREGTDTQYF
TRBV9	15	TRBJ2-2	CASSVGTGYTGELFF
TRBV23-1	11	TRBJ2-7	CARRTDYEQYF
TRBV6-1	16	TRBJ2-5	CASSESGGEGRETQYF